This T cell receptor beta chain was obtained from a study of T-cell memory formation after mild COVID-19. V was pared by 3 bases and J by 5 bases, with 9 bases between. The CDR3 sequence is 13 residues long. Germline-derived CDR1 and CDR2 are KGHDR and SFDVKD. TCRdb passed the 5' RACE reads through MiXCR, listing each CDR3 protein once. This sample has 300,000 to 400,000 distinct CDR3 sequences, with more than 15% found just once. This clonotype was observed a handful of times. The receptor was isolated from a man aged 18-30 years who had mild COVID-19 (a few samples of this study predate the infection). Cell type and time point are not known. Sequencing input: PBMCs or a T cell subset sorted from them (not recorded which). The chain links TRBV24-1 to TRBJ2-5; the D is unclear. The CDR3 nucleotides are TGTGCCACCAGTGATAGCTGGGATGAGACCCAGTACTTC. It yields the protein CATSDSWDETQYF.